This T cell receptor beta chain was identified in a study of OX40 agonist ivuxolimab in advanced cancers. Study background: The study enrolled dose-escalation patients with hepatocellular carcinoma, melanoma, renal cell or head and neck cancer. Three patients got partial responses; one had hepatocellular carcinoma and two had cutaneous melanoma.

The CDR3 sequence is 17 residues long. General study points: At 0.1 to 3.0 mg/kg and by week 6, clonal expansion occurred in CD4+ and CD8+ blood T cells.

This clone was recorded only once. Antigen specificity is unknown. Sequencing was performed with immunoSEQ multiplex PCR; in TCRdb, only in-frame clones are kept and a portion is missing. The sample has 69,000 or so clones, 85% to 90% seen once; the top ten hold about 6%. Sequenced here: CD4+ or CD8+ T cells sorted from blood, sampled in a trial of the OX40 agonist ivuxolimab. The clonotype was recovered from an adult with an advanced solid tumor such as melanoma, head and neck, liver or kidney cancer. The chain has TRBV21-1 and TRBJ2-7; the DNA was not used to check the table's D call, TRBD1. TRBV21-1 is tagged as a pseudogene. Written as DNA, the CDR3 is TGTGCCAGCAGCAAAGAGGCCACCGGGACAGGGGAGTACGAGCAGTACTTC. It specifies CASSKEATGTGEYEQYF.